This T cell receptor (beta chain) was sequenced in a study of OX40 agonist ivuxolimab in advanced cancers. The wider study: The group had a mean age of about 60 years, ranged from 23 to 79, and was approximately 81% male.

Of note for this clone: Its antigen remains unidentified.

This CDR3 has 17 amino acids. V lost 4 bases and J 0 bases, leaving 13 bases between the germline ends. Germline CDR1 and CDR2: MNHNS and SASEGT. Findings and limits, study-wide: Nonresponders included some who also had low normalized T-cell clonal expansion.

The method was immunoSEQ multiplex PCR; TCRdb's version includes in-frame clones alone and lacks a portion of them. The sample shows about 86,000 clones, roughly 89% of them seen only once. This receptor was taken from an adult with an advanced solid tumor such as melanoma, head and neck, liver or kidney cancer. The genes are TRBV6-1 and TRBJ1-6, with D tentatively TRBD1 (5 bases). Source: CD4+ or CD8+ T cells sorted from blood, taken in a trial of the OX40 agonist ivuxolimab. CDR3 residues: CASSGGTPDSYNSPLHF. The CDR3 bases are TGTGCCAGCAGTGGGGGGACGCCCGACTCCTATAATTCACCCCTCCACTTT.